This record covers a single T cell receptor (beta chain). What it recognizes is unknown. These data come from a study of T cell responses to AZD1222 COVID-19 vaccine. Findings and limits, study-wide: Baseline testing showed seropositivity in only six AZD1222 recipients. The sample set comprised mostly white British donors with more females, and clonal diversity was possibly underestimated. Targeting of unmutated variant regions was reportedly seen in nearly half of spike-specific TCRs.

Second doses were pooled across both intervals (about 4 or about 12 weeks). Data came from immunoSEQ multiplex PCR; TCRdb stores just in-frame clones and leaves some out. The data contain about 110,000 clones, roughly nine tenths of them seen just once; the ten biggest clones take up 2% to 2.5%. There are 11 residues in the CDR3. V was shortened by 4 bases and J by 2 bases, with 3 bases between the two germline ends. The germline V gene has CDR1 WSHSY and CDR2 SAAADI. The receptor's source is an adult who received the AZD1222 COVID-19 vaccine. The sequenced sample was peripheral blood, obtained 28 days after the second AZD1222 dose. V gene TRBV10-2 combines with J gene TRBJ2-7, with no clear D. CDR3 region: CASSVTYEQYF. The CDR3, as DNA: TGCGCCAGCAGTGTTACCTACGAGCAGTACTTC.